The source of this T cell receptor (beta chain) is a study of T cell responses to AZD1222 COVID-19 vaccine. This table comes from immunoSEQ multiplex PCR, and its TCRdb copy is limited to in-frame clones, with some not included. The sample contains fewer than 300,000 clones, roughly 93% of which appear only once. Trimming shortened V by 0 bases and J by 6 bases, and 11 bases separated the two germline ends. The CDR3 loop spans 15 amino acids. CDR1 and CDR2 from the germline V gene are LGHNA and YSLEER. About this clone: What it recognizes is unknown.

Study results and limitations: Only a handful of people who got AZD1222 tested seropositive at baseline. Reports say nearly half of spike-specific TCRs go after unmutated variant regions.

This chain connects TRBV4-3 to TRBJ2-2, with D unresolved. This specimen consisted of peripheral blood, obtained on day 0 of AZD1222 vaccination. The receptor's source is an adult in good health. The DNA for the CDR3 is TGCGCCAGCAGCCAAGATGCTGCAGTGCCCGGGGAGCTGTTTTTT. This gives the protein CASSQDAAVPGELFF.